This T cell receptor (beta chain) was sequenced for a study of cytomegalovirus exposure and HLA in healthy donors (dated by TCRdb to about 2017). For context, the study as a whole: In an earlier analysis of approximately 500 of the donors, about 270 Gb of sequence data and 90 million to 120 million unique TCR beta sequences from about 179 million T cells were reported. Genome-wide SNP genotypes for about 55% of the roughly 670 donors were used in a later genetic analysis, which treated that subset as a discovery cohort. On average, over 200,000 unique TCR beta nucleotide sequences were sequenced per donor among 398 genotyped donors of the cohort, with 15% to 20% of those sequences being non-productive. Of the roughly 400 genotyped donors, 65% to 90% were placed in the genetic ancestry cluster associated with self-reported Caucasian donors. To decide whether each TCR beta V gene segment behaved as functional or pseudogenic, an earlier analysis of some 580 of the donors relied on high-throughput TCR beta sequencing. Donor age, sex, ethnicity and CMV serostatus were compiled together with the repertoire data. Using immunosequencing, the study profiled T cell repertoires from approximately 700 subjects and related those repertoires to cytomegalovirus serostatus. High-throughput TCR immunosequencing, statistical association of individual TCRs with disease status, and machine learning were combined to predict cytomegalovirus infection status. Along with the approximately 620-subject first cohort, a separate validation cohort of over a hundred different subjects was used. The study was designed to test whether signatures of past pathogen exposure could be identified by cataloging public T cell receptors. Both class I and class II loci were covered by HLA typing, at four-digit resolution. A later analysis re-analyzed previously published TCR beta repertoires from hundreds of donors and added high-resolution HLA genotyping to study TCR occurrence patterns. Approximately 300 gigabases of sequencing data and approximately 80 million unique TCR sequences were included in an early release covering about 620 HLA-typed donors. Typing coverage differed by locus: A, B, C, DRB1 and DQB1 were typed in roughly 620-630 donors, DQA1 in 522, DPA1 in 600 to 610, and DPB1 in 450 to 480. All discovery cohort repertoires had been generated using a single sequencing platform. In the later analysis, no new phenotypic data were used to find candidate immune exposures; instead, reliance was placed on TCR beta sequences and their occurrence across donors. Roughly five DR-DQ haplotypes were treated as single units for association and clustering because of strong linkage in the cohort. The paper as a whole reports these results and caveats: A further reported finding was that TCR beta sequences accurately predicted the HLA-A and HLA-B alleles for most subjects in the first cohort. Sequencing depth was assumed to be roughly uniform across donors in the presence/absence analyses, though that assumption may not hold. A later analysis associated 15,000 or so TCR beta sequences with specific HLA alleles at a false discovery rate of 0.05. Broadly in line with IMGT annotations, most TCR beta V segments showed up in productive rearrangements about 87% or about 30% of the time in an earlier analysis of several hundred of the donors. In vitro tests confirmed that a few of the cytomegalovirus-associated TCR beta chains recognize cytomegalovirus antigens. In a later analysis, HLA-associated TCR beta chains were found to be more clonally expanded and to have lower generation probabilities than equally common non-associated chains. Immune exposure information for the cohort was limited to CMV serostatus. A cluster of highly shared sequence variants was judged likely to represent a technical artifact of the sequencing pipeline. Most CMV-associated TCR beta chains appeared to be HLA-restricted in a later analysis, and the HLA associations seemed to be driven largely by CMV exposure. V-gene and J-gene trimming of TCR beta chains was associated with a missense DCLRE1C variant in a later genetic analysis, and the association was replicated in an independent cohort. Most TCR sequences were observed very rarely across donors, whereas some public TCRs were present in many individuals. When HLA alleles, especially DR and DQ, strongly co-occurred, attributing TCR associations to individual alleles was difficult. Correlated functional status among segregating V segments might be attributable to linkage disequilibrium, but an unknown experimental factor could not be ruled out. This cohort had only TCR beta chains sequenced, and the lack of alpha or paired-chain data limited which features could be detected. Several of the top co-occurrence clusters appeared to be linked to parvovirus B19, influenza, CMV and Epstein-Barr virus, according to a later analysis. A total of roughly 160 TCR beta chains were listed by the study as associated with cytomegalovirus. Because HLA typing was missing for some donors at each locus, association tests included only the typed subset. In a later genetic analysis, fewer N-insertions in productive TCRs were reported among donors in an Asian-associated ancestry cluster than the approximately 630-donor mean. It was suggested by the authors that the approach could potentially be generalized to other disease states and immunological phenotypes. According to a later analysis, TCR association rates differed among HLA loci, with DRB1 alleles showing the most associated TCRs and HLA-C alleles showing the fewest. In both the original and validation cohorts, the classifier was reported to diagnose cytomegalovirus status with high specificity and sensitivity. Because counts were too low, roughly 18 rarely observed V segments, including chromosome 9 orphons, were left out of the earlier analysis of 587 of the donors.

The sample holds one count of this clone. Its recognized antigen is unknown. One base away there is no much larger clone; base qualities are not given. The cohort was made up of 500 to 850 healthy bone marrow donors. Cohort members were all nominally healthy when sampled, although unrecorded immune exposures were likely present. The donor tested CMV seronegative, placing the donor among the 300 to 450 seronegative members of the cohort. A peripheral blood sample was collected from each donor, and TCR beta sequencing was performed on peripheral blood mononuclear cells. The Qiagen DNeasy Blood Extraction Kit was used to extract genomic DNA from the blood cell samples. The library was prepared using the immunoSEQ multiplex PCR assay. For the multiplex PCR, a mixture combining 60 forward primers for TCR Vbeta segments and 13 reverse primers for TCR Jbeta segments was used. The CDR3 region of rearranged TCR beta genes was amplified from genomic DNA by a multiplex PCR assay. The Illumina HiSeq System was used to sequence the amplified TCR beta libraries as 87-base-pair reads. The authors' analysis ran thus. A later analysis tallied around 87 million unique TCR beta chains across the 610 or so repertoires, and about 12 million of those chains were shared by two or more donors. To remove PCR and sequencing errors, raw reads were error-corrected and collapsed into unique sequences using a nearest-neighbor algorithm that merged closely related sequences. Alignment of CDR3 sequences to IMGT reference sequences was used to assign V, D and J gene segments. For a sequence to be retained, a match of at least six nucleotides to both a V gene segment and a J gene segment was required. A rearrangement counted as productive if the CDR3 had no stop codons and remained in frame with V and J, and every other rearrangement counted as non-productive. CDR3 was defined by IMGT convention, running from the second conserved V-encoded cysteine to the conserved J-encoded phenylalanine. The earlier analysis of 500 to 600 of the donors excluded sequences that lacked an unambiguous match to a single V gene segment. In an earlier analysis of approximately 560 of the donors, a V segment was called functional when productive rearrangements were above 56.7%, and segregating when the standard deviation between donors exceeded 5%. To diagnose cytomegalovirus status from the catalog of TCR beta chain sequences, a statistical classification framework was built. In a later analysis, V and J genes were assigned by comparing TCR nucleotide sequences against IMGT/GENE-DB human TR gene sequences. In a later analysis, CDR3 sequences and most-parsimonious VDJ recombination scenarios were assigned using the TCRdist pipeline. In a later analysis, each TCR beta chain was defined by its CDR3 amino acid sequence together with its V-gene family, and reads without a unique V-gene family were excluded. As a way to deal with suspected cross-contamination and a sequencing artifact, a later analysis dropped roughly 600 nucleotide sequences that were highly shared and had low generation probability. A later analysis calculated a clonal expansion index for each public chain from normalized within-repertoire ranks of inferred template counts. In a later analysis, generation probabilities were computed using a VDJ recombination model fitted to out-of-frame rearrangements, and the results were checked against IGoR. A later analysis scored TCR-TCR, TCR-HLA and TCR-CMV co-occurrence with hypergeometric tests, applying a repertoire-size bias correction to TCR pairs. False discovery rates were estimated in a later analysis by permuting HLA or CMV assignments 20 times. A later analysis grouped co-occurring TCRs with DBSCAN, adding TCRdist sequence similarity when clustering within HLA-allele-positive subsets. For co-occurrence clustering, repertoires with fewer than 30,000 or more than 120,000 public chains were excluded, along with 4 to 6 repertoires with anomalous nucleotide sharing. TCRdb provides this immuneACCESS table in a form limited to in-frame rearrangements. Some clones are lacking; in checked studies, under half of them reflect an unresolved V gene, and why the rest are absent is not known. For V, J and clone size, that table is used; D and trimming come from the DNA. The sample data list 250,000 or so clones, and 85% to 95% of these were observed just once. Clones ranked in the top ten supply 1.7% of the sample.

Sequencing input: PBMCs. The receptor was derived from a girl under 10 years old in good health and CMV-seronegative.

The encoded CDR3 is CASRSGTGRGYTF. The DNA is as follows: TGTGCCAGCAGGTCCGGGACAGGGAGAGGCTACACCTTC. The rearranged chain carries TRBV28 and TRBJ1-2; 9 bases in the middle match TRBD1. The germline V gene encodes CDR1 MDHEN and CDR2 SYDVKM. The CDR3, from cysteine to phenylalanine, totals 13 residues. Only the CDR3 part of the read is kept: 39 bases, read in frame from the first base. For this chain, trimming is 6 bases at the V end and 8 bases at the J end, and the number of junction bases without a gene match is 7.